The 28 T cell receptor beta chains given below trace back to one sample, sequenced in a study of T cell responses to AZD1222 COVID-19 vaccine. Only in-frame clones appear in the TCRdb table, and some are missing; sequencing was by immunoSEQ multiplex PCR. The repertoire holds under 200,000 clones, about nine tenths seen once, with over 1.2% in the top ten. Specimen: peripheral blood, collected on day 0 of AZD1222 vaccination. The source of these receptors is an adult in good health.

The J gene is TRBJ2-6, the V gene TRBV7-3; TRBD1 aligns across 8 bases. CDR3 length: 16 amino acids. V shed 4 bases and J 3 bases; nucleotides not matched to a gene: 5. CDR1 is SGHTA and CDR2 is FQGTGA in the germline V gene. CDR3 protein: CASSSTGVFGANVLTF. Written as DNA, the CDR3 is TGTGCCAGCAGCTCGACAGGGGTGTTTGGGGCCAACGTCCTGACTTTC. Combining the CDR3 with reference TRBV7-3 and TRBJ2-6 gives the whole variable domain GAGVSQTPSNKVTEKGKYVELRCDPISGHTALYWYRQSLGQGPEFLIYFQGTGAADDSGLPNDRFFAVRPEGSVSTLKIQRTERGDSAVYLCASSSTGVFGANVLTFGAGSRLTVL.

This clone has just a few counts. CDR3 amino acids: CASSSEIFSEQYF. DNA of the CDR3: TGTGCCAGCAGCTCAGAGATCTTCTCGGAGCAGTACTTC. V gene TRBV5-4 combines with J gene TRBJ2-7; D not certain. This CDR3 has 13 amino acids. CDR1 is SGHNT, CDR2 YYREEE, per germline (reference sequence). The V gene lost 3 bases and the J gene lost 7 bases, with 14 bases spanning the gap.

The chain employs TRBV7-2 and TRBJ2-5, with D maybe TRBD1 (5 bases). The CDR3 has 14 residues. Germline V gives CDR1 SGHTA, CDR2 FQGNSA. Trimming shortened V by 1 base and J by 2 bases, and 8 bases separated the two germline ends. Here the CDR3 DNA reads TGTGCCAGCAGCTTAGACGCAGGGCAAGAGACCCAGTACTTC. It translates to CASSLDAGQETQYF.

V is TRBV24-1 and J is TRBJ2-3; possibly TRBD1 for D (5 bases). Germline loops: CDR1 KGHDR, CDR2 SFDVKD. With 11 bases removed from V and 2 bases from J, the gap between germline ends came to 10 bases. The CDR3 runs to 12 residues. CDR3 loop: CAIQGSTDTQYF. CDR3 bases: TGTGCCATCCAGGGTTCCACAGATACGCAGTATTTT.

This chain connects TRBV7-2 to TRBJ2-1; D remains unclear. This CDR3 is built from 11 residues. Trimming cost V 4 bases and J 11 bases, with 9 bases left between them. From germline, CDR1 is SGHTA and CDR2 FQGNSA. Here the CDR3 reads CASSSNYKQFF. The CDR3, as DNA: TGTGCCAGCAGCTCTAATTATAAGCAGTTCTTC.

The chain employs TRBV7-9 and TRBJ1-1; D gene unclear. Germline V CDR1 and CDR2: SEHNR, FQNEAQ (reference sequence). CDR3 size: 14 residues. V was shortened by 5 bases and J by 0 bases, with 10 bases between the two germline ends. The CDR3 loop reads CASSRDGMNTEAFF. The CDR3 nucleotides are TGTGCCAGCAGCCGAGACGGAATGAACACTGAAGCTTTCTTT.

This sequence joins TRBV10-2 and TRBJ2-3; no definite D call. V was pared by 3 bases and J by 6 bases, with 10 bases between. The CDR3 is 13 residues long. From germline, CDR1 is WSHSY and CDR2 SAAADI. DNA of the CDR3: TGCGCCAGCAGTGATCCGGGTGCGGATACGCAGTATTTT. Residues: CASSDPGADTQYF.

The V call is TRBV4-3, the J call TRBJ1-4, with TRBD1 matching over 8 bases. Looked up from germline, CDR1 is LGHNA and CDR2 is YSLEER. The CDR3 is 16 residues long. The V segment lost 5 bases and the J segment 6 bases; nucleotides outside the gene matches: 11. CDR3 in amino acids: CASSFSLQGGDEKLFF. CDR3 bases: TGCGCCAGCAGCTTTAGTCTACAGGGGGGAGATGAAAAACTGTTTTTT.

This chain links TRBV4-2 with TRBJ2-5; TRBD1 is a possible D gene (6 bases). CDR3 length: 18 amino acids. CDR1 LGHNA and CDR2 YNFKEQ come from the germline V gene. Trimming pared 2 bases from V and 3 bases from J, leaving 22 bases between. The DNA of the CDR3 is TGTGCCAGCAGCCAACAACTCCGGGTATCGAGGACAGAAGAGACCCAGTACTTC. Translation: CASSQQLRVSRTEETQYF.

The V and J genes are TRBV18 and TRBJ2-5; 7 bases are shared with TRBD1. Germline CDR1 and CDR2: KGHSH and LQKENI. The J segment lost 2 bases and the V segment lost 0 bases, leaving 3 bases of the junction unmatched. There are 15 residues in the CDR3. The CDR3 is CASSPPGQPQETQYF. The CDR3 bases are TGTGCCAGCTCACCACCGGGACAGCCTCAAGAGACCCAGTACTTC.

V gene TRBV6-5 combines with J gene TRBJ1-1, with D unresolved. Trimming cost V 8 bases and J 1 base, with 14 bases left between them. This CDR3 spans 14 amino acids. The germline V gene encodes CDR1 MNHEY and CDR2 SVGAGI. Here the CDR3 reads CASGPHGRNTEAFF. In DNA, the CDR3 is TGTGCCAGCGGCCCCCACGGCAGGAACACTGAAGCTTTCTTT.

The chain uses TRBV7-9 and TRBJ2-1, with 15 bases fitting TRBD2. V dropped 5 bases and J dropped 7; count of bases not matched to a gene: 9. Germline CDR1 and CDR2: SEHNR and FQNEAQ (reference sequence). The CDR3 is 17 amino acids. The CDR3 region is CASSPLGLAGGGNEQFF. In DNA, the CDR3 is TGTGCCAGCAGCCCGCTCGGACTAGCGGGGGGGGGAAATGAGCAGTTCTTC.

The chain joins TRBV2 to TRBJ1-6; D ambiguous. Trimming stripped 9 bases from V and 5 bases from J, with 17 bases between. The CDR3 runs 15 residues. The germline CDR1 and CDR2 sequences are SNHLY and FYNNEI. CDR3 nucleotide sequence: TGTGCCAGTTCGCCCGGGCAGGTTAATAATTCACCCCTCCACTTT. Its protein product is CASSPGQVNNSPLHF.

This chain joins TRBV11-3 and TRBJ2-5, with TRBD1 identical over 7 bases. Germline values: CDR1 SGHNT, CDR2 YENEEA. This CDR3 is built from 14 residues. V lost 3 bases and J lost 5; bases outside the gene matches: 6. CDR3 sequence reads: CASSLTGTVETQYF. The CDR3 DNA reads TGTGCCAGCAGCTTGACAGGGACGGTGGAGACCCAGTACTTC.

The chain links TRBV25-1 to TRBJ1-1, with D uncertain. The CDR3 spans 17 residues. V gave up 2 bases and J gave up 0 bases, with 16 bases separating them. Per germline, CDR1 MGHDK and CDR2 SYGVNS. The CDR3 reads CASSESGNSIMNTEAFF. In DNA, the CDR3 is TGTGCCAGCAGTGAAAGTGGAAACAGCATCATGAACACTGAAGCTTTCTTT.

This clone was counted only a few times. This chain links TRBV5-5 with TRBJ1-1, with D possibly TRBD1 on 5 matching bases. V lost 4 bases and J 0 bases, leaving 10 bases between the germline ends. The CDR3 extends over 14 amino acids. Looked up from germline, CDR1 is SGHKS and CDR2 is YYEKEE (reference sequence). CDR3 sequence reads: CASSRDSLNTEAFF. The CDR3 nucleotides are TGTGCCAGCAGCCGAGACAGCTTGAACACTGAAGCTTTCTTT.

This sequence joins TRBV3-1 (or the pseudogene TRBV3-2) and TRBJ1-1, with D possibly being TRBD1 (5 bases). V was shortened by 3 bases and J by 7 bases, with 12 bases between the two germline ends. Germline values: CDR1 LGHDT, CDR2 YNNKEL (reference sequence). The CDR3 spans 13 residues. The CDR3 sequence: CASSHGQAVEAFF. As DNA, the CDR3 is TGTGCCAGCAGCCACGGACAAGCGGTTGAAGCTTTCTTT.

CDR3 nucleotides: TGTGCCAGCGGGCGGAACACTGAAGCTTTCTTT. Translation gives CASGRNTEAFF. The chain joins TRBV6-5 to TRBJ1-1; no firm D call. CDR3 length equals 11 residues. Deletions cut 8 bases from V and 1 base from J, with 5 bases between. From germline, CDR1 is MNHEY and CDR2 SVGAGI.

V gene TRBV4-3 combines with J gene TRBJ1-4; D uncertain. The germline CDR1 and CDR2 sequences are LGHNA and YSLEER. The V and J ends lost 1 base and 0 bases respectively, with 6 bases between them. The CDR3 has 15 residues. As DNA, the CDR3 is TGCGCCAGCAGCCAAGTTGGGGCAACTAATGAAAAACTGTTTTTT. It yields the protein CASSQVGATNEKLFF.

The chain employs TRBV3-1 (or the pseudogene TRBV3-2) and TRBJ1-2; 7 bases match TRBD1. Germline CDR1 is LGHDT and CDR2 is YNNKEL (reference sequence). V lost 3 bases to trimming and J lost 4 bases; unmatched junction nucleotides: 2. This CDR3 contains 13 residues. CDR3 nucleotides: TGTGCCAGCAGCCAGGACAGGTCCTATGGCTACACCTTC. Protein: CASSQDRSYGYTF.

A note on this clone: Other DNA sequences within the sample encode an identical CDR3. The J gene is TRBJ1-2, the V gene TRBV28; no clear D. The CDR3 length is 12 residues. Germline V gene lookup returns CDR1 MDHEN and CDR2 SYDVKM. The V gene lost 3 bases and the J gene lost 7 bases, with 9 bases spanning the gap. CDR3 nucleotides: TGTGCCAGCAGTTTGTCGGGAGGTGGCTACACCTTC. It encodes CASSLSGGGYTF.

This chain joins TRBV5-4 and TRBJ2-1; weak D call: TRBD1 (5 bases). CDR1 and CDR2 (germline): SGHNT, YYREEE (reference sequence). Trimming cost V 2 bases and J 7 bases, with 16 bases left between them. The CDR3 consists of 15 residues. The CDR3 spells CASSLGAIELNEQFF. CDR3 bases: TGTGCCAGCAGCTTAGGGGCCATTGAGCTGAATGAGCAGTTCTTC.

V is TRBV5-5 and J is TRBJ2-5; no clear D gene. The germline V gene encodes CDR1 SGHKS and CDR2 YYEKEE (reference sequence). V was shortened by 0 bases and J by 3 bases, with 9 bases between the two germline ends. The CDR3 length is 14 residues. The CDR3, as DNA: TGTGCCAGCAGCTTGGCACTCATCAAAGAGACCCAGTACTTC. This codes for CASSLALIKETQYF. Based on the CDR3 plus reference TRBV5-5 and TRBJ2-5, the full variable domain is DAGVTQSPTHLIKTRGQQVTLRCSPISGHKSVSWYQQVLGQGPQFIFQYYEKEERGRGNFPDRFSARQFPNYSSELNVNALLLGDSALYLCASSLALIKETQYFGPGTRLLVL.

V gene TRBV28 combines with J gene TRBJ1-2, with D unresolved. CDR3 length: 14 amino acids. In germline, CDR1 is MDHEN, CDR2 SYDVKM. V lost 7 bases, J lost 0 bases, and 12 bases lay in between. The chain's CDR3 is CASTAGGPNYGYTF. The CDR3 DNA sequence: TGTGCCAGCACTGCGGGAGGCCCTAACTATGGCTACACCTTC.

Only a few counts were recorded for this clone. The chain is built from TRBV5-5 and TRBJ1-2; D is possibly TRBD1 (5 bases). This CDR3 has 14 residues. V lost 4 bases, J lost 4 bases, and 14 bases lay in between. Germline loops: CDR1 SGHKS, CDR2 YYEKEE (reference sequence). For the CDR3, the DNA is TGTGCCAGCAGCACCCAGGACACTGGCTATGGCTACACCTTC. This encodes CASSTQDTGYGYTF. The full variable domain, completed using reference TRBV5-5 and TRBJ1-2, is DAGVTQSPTHLIKTRGQQVTLRCSPISGHKSVSWYQQVLGQGPQFIFQYYEKEERGRGNFPDRFSARQFPNYSSELNVNALLLGDSALYLCASSTQDTGYGYTFGSGTRLTVV.

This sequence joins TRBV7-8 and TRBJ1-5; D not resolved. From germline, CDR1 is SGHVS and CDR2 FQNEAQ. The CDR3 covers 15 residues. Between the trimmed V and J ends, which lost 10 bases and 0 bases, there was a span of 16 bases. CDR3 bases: TGTGCCACCAGGTGGAAACCCAATAGCAATCAGCCCCAGCATTTT. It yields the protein CATRWKPNSNQPQHF. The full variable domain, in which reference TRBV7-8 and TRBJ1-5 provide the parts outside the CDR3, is GAGVSQSPRYKVAKRGQDVALRCDPISGHVSLFWYQQALGQGPEFLTYFQNEAQLDKSGLPSDRFFAERPEGSVSTLKIQRTQQEDSAVYLCATRWKPNSNQPQHFGDGTRLSIL.

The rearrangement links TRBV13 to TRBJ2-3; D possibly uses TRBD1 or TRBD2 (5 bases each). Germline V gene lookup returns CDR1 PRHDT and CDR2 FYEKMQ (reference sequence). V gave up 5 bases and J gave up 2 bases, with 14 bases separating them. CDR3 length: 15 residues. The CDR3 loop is CASSPGTYTTDTQYF. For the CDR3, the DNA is TGTGCCAGCAGCCCCGGGACGTACACCACAGATACGCAGTATTTT. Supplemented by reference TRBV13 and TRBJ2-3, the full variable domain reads AAGVIQSPRHLIKEKRETATLKCYPIPRHDTVYWYQQGPGQDPQFLISFYEKMQSDKGSIPDRFSAQQFSDYHSELNMSSLELGDSALYFCASSPGTYTTDTQYFGPGTRLTVL.

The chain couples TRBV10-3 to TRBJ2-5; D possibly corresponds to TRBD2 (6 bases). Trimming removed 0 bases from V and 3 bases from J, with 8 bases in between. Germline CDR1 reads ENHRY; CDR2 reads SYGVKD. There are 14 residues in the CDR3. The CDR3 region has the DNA TGTGCCATCAGTGAGTCCTGGGGGGAAGAGACCCAGTACTTC. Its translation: CAISESWGEETQYF.